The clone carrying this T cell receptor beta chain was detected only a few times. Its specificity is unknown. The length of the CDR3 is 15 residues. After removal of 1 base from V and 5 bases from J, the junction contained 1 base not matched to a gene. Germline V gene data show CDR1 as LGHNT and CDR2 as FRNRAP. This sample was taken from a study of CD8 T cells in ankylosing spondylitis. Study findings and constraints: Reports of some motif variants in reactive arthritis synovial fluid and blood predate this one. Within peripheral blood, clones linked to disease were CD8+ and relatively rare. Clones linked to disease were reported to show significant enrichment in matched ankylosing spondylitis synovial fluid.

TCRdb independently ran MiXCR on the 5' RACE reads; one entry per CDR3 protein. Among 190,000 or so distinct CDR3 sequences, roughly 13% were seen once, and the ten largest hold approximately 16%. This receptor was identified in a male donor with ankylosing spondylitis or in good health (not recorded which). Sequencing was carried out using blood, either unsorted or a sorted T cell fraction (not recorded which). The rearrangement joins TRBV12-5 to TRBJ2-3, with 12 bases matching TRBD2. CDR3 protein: CASGLGTSGEDTQYF. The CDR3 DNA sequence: TGTGCTAGTGGTTTGGGGACTAGCGGGGAAGATACGCAGTATTTT.